This TCR beta chain was identified during a study of blood T cell repertoires in COVID-19. Study at large: The study drew acute and convalescent COVID-19 samples from the United States, Italy and Spain.

Losses at the gene ends were 0 bases for V and 4 bases for J; bases not matched to a gene: 10. The CDR3 extends over 17 amino acids. Germline-derived CDR1 and CDR2 are MGHRA and YSYEKL. Here immunoSEQ multiplex PCR was the method, and the copy in TCRdb shows in-frame clones only, minus some. The sample records about 270,000 clones, around 90% being singletons. The sample comprised PBMCs or T cells enriched from blood (not recorded which). The receptor comes from a woman between 50 and 59 years old who had recovered from COVID-19. V gene TRBV4-1 combines with J gene TRBJ1-2; 8 nucleotides agree with TRBD1. The CDR3 region has the DNA TGCGCCAGCAGCCAAGACTCCAGGACAGGGTCTATCTATGGCTACACCTTC. Its protein product is CASSQDSRTGSIYGYTF.